This T cell receptor (beta chain) was sequenced for a study of regulatory T cells in long-lasting Graves disease. Arm-PCR with iRepertoire HTBI primers amplified the CDR3 regions for these TCR beta libraries. TCRdb re-called the multiplex PCR reads through MiXCR, storing one row per CDR3 protein. Altogether about 400,000 distinct CDR3 sequences are present, roughly 15% being singletons, with the ten largest covering 22%. In this sample, this clonotype turned up many times. Noted time point: newly diagnosed GD, antithyroid drugs for less than 3 months. The authors made the TCR library using RNA they extracted from PBMCs. The clonotype comes from a female donor with Graves disease. This material consisted of peripheral blood mononuclear cells (PBMCs), taken at new diagnosis, from a patient treated with antithyroid drugs.

CDR3 in amino acids: CASNPLESSYEQYF. DNA for the CDR3: TGTGCCAGCAACCCTCTAGAGAGCTCCTACGAGCAGTACTTC. This chain joins TRBV2 and TRBJ2-7; no reliable D call. Germline lookup yields CDR1 SNHLY and CDR2 FYNNEI. The CDR3 has 14 residues. Trimming took 7 bases from V and 0 from J, leaving 13 bases between them.